The 8 T cell receptor beta chains below all came from one sample that was sequenced in a study of T cell responses to AZD1222 COVID-19 vaccine. The table came from immunoSEQ multiplex PCR; TCRdb's copy has only in-frame clones and leaves some out. Here the sample spans approximately 150,000 clones, around 90% being singletons. Sequences were derived from peripheral blood, sampled 28 days after the second dose of the MenACWY control vaccine. The receptors were sampled from an adult who received the MenACWY meningococcal vaccine as a control.

The CDR3 reads CASSISWGPAYEQYF. The CDR3 DNA follows: TGTGCCAGTAGTATAAGCTGGGGGCCTGCCTACGAGCAGTACTTC. The chain links TRBV19 to TRBJ2-7, with D possibly being TRBD1 (6 bases). Germline CDR1 and CDR2: LNHDA and SQIVND (reference sequence). CDR3 length: 15 amino acids. V gave up 2 bases and J gave up 2 bases, with 13 bases separating them.

The J gene is TRBJ2-3, the V gene TRBV29-1; 7 nucleotides align to TRBD2. The ends lost 3 bases at V and 3 bases at J; junction bases unmatched: 3. The germline V gene has CDR1 SQVTM and CDR2 ANQGSEA. The CDR3 extends over 13 amino acids. Here the CDR3 reads CSVDEGGTDTQYF. The CDR3 nucleotides read TGCAGCGTTGACGAGGGAGGGACAGATACGCAGTATTTT.

V is TRBV7-6 and J is TRBJ2-7; 10 bases are shared with TRBD1. Germline loops: CDR1 SGHVS, CDR2 FNYEAQ. V shed 1 base and J 4 bases; nucleotides not matched to a gene: 1. The CDR3 spans 14 residues. CDR3: CASSLGQGAYEQYF. CDR3 bases: TGTGCCAGCAGCTTAGGACAGGGGGCTTACGAGCAGTACTTC. Together with reference TRBV7-6 and TRBJ2-7, the CDR3 gives the full variable domain: GAGVSQSPRYKVTKRGQDVALRCDPISGHVSLYWYRQALGQGPEFLTYFNYEAQQDKSGLPNDRFSAERPEGSISTLTIQRTEQRDSAMYRCASSLGQGAYEQYFGPGTRLTVT.

This chain uses TRBV19 with TRBJ2-1; D possibly corresponds to TRBD2 (5 bases). V lost 10 bases and J 5 bases, leaving 9 bases between the germline ends. CDR3 length: 11 residues. Looked up from germline, CDR1 is LNHDA and CDR2 is SQIVND (reference sequence). CDR3 DNA sequence: TGTGCCATTGGGGAGCACAATGAGCAGTTCTTC. Translation gives CAIGEHNEQFF.

This clone came up once. The chain has TRBV10-3 and TRBJ1-5; unclear D gene. Germline CDR1 and CDR2: ENHRY and SYGVKD. Trimming cost V 2 bases and J 0 bases, with 14 bases left between them. CDR3 size: 17 residues. This CDR3 is CAISETRQAISNQPQHF. CDR3 nucleotide sequence: TGTGCCATCAGTGAGACCAGGCAGGCGATTAGCAATCAGCCCCAGCATTTT.

The genes are TRBV4-3 and TRBJ1-1; 7 bases match TRBD1. Germline V gene sequence: CDR1 LGHNA, CDR2 YSLEER. This CDR3 spans 16 amino acids. J was trimmed by 1 base and V by 2 bases; bases with no gene match: 7. CDR3 residues: CASSQRTGTANTEAFF. CDR3 nucleotides: TGCGCCAGCAGCCAAAGAACCGGGACAGCGAACACTGAAGCTTTCTTT.

This clone showed up just a few times. This chain links TRBV7-2 with TRBJ1-2; 10 bases align to TRBD1. Germline assignment: CDR1 SGHTA and CDR2 FQGNSA. Trimming at V came to 5 bases and at J to 2 bases, leaving 5 bases not matched to a gene. The CDR3 totals 15 residues. The CDR3 region has the DNA TGTGCCAGCAGCAGACAGGGGGCGGGGAACTATGGCTACACCTTC. Translated, it gives CASSRQGAGNYGYTF. Drawing the rest from reference TRBV7-2 and TRBJ1-2, the complete variable domain is GAGVSQSPSNKVTEKGKDVELRCDPISGHTALYWYRQSLGQGLEFLIYFQGNSAPDKSGLPSDRFSAERTGGSVSTLTIQRTQQEDSAVYLCASSRQGAGNYGYTFGSGTRLTVV.

V gene TRBV7-9 combines with J gene TRBJ2-4; no clear D. The germline V gene encodes CDR1 SEHNR and CDR2 FQNEAQ (reference sequence). With 1 base removed from V and 10 bases from J, the gap between germline ends came to 8 bases. The CDR3 has 12 residues. CDR3 coding DNA: TGTGCCAGCAGCTTAGGAGGATTAATTCAGTACTTC. Protein: CASSLGGLIQYF.